This TCR beta chain is from a study of blood T cells in healthy people across ages. Background on the study: Template switching captured about one barcoded beta molecule per two T cells. Whole-study findings and limits: Roughly linear declines in TCR beta diversity per million T cells occurred with age.

This clonotype was counted many times. Its antigen is currently unknown. Next came a second PCR, run for about 6 to 12 cycles, which used a sample-barcoded 5' primer along with a J-beta primer mix. MiXCR was run by TCRdb on the 5' RACE reads, yielding one entry per CDR3 protein. Here the sample spans 600,000 to 850,000 distinct CDR3 sequences, 20% to 25% being singletons. These same records also appear under a second study, on T cells of mothers and their children.

Material for sequencing was blood. The source of this sequence is a boy younger than 18 in good health.

The chain's CDR3 is CASSTRTYGYTF. DNA for the CDR3: TGTGCCAGCAGTACCCGGACCTATGGCTACACCTTC. The chain combines TRBV6-6 with TRBJ1-2; D unclear. V lost 5 bases and J lost 4, with 8 bases in between. Per the germline V gene, CDR1 is MNHNY and CDR2 is SVGAGI (reference sequence). The CDR3 is 12 amino acids.